This T cell receptor (beta chain) was recovered during a study of blood T cell repertoires in COVID-19. In the study overall: Some COVID-19 samples were acute and others convalescent; all came from the United States, Italy and Spain. T cells, B-cell-depleted T cells, or PBMCs provided the cDNA or gDNA that served as material.

Authors' data handling: Amplification with reference gene primers provided the estimates of nucleated cell counts. Repertoires were generated with immunoSEQ multiplex PCR, while TCRdb's copy carries only in-frame clones and drops some. Clonal size and the V and J genes are those of that table, whereas D and trimming came from the DNA. This sample has 25,000 to 30,000 clones, with roughly three quarters found just once. The CDR3 extends over 14 amino acids. Trimming shortened V by 2 bases and J by 4 bases, and 11 bases separated the two germline ends. CDR1 is MNHEY, CDR2 SMNVEV, per germline (reference sequence).

The chain combines TRBV27 with TRBJ1-1, with a possible D match to TRBD1 (6 bases). The sample was peripheral blood. The receptor was isolated from a man aged 70-80 years with acute or convalescent COVID-19. The CDR3 sequence: CASSLRTAGTEAFF. DNA of the CDR3: TGTGCCAGCAGTTTACGGACAGCAGGCACTGAAGCTTTCTTT.